This TCR beta chain was profiled in a study of shared clonotypes between healthy human individuals. Study in general: Plates per donor: three CD4 naive, three CD4 memory, two CD8 naive, one CD8 memory. Overall study findings and caveats: Non-shared clonotypes showed lower generation probabilities than clonotypes common to all four donors. Despite large depth, rarefaction showed incomplete sorted-subset sequencing.

Profiled with immunoSEQ multiplex PCR; TCRdb holds only in-frame clones, not every one. The repertoire includes about 2.4 million clones, around 90% of them detected once, and about 0.13% sits in the top ten. The length of the CDR3 is 15 residues. Germline V gene data show CDR1 as KGHSH and CDR2 as LQKENI. The trim removed 6 bases at V and 1 base at J, leaving 6 bases unmatched. The donors were all Caucasian adults (living in Nashville, Tennessee). Regarding this clone: What it binds is unknown. The same CDR3 arises from other DNA sequences in this sample as well.

This clonotype originated in a man between 18 and 29 years old in good health. The chain uses TRBV18 and TRBJ1-1; 9 bases fit TRBD1. The sequenced material came from naive CD4+ T cells sorted from blood. Subset in this sample: CD45RA+ positively selected. This CDR3 reads CASSPLGQGNTEAFF. DNA of the CDR3: TGTGCCAGCTCCCCCTTGGGACAGGGGAACACTGAAGCTTTCTTT.